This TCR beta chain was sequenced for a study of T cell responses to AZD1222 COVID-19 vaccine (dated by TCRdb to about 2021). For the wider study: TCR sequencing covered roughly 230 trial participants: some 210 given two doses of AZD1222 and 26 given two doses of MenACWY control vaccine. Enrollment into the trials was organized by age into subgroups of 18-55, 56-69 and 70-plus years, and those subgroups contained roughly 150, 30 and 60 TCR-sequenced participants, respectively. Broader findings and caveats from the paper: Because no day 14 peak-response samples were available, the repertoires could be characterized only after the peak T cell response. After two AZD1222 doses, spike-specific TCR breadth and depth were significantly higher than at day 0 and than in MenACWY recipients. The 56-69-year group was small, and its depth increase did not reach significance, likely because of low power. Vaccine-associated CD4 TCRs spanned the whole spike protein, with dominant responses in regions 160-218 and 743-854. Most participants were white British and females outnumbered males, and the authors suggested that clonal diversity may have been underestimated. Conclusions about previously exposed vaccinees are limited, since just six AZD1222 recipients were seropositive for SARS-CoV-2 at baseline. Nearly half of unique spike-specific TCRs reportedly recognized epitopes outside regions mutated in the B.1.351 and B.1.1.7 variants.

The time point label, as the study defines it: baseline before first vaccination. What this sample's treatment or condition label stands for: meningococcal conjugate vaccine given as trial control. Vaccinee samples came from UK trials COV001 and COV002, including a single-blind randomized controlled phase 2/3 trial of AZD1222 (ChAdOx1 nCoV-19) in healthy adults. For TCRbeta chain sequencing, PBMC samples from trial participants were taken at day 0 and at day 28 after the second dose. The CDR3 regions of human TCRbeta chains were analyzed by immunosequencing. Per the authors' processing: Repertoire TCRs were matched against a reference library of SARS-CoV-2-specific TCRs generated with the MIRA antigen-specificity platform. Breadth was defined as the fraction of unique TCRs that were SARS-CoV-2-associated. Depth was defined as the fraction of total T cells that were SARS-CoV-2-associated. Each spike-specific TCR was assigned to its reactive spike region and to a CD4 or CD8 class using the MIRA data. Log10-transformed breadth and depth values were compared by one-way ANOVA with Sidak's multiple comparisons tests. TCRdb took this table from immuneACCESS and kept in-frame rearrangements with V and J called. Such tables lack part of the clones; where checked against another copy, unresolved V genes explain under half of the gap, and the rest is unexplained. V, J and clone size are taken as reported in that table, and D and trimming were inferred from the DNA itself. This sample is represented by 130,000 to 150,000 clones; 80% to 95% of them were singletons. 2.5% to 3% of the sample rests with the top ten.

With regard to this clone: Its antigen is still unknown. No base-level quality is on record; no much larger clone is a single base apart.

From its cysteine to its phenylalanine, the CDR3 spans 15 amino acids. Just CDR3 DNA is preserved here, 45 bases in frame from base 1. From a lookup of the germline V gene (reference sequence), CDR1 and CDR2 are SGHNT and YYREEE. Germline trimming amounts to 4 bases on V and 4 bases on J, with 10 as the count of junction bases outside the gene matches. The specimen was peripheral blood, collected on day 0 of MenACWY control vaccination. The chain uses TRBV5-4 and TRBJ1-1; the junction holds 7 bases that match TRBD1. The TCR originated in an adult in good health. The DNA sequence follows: TGTGCCAGCAGCGGACCGGGACAGTGGGGCACTGAAGCTTTCTTT. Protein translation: CASSGPGQWGTEAFF. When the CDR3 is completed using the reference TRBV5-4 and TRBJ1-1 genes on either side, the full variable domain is ETGVTQSPTHLIKTRGQQVTLRCSSQSGHNTVSWYQQALGQGPQFIFQYYREEENGRGNFPPRFSGLQFPNYSSELNVNALELDDSALYLCASSGPGQWGTEAFFGQGTRLTVV.